The rows below give T cell receptor beta chains drawn from one sample of a study of pediatric ulcerative colitis. TCRdb's copy holds only in-frame clones and misses some; the assay was immunoSEQ multiplex PCR. The sample lists tens of thousands of clones, roughly 82% occurring once. Sequenced material: blood. These receptors were taken from a boy younger than 18 with severe ulcerative colitis. Both conserved end residues are trimmed from each CDR3. A D gene is named only where the DNA matches it firmly.

j_call: TRBJ2-5
v_call: TRBV5-1
d_call: .
cdr3_aa: ASSLAHGETQY

j_call: TRBJ2-5
v_call: TRBV7-9
d_call: .
cdr3_aa: ASSDRGGSGQETQY

j_call: TRBJ2-5
v_call: TRBV7-3
d_call: TRBD2
cdr3_aa: ASSLSGGASGTQY

j_call: TRBJ1-1
v_call: TRBV7-2
d_call: .
cdr3_aa: ASSLVGDTEAF

j_call: TRBJ1-1
v_call: TRBV6-6
d_call: TRBD1
cdr3_aa: ASRPGQGKNTEAF

j_call: TRBJ2-2
v_call: TRBV11-2
d_call: TRBD2
cdr3_aa: ASSLEGLAGGITGELF

j_call: TRBJ2-7
v_call: TRBV5-6
d_call: TRBD1
cdr3_aa: ASRDDRGYEQY

j_call: TRBJ2-1
v_call: TRBV27
d_call: TRBD2
cdr3_aa: ASSLSLAGAYNEQF

j_call: TRBJ2-7
v_call: TRBV6-5
d_call: .
cdr3_aa: ASTENGGAYEQY

j_call: TRBJ1-1
v_call: TRBV27
d_call: .
cdr3_aa: ASSWAPSRTFIYTEAF

j_call: TRBJ1-6
v_call: TRBV7-9
d_call: .
cdr3_aa: ASSQTGNYNSPLH

j_call: TRBJ2-1
v_call: TRBV6-5
d_call: .
cdr3_aa: ASRPGPFVGQF

j_call: TRBJ1-2
v_call: TRBV6-5
d_call: .
cdr3_aa: ASRQYSGSDYGYT

j_call: TRBJ1-2
v_call: TRBV5-5
d_call: .
cdr3_aa: ASSLGGNYGYT

j_call: TRBJ1-1
v_call: TRBV19
d_call: .
cdr3_aa: ASSSYMNTEAF

j_call: TRBJ2-3
v_call: TRBV9
d_call: .
cdr3_aa: ASSDASSGSRGTDTQY

j_call: TRBJ2-7
v_call: TRBV13
d_call: .
cdr3_aa: ASSPEGSYEQY

j_call: TRBJ2-5
v_call: TRBV7-9
d_call: .
cdr3_aa: ASSLDSRETQY

j_call: TRBJ2-5
v_call: TRBV4-3
d_call: TRBD1
cdr3_aa: ASSHSGTGPQY

j_call: TRBJ2-5
v_call: TRBV11-2
d_call: .
cdr3_aa: ASSLHGGRSVETQY

j_call: TRBJ1-1
v_call: TRBV19
d_call: .
cdr3_aa: ATETGWGVTEAF

j_call: TRBJ1-2
v_call: TRBV4-1
d_call: .
cdr3_aa: ASSQAPGGGNYGYT

j_call: TRBJ1-2
v_call: TRBV5-6
d_call: .
cdr3_aa: ASSSTEGRFNGYT

j_call: TRBJ1-6
v_call: TRBV6-5
d_call: TRBD1
cdr3_aa: ATGQGNSPLH

j_call: TRBJ1-4
v_call: TRBV6-6
d_call: .
cdr3_aa: ASSYSRTSEKLF

j_call: TRBJ1-1
v_call: TRBV2
d_call: TRBD1
cdr3_aa: ASSEAPGQGFMNTEAF

j_call: TRBJ1-5
v_call: TRBV30
d_call: .
cdr3_aa: AWSVRENQPQH

j_call: TRBJ2-1
v_call: TRBV27
d_call: TRBD1
cdr3_aa: ASSFDRDLGYEQF

j_call: TRBJ1-1
v_call: TRBV7-9
d_call: TRBD1
cdr3_aa: ASSWDRRMNTEAF

j_call: TRBJ1-2
v_call: TRBV7-8
d_call: .
cdr3_aa: ASSLVGESLGIGYGYT

j_call: TRBJ1-1
v_call: TRBV7-9
d_call: .
cdr3_aa: ASSLIKGGETEAF

j_call: TRBJ2-5
v_call: TRBV13
d_call: TRBD2
cdr3_aa: ASSVLLAGAQKETQY